This is a list of T cell receptor beta chains from one sample in a study of post-analysis software for immune sequencing data. MiXCR was run by TCRdb on the PCR reads, yielding one entry per CDR3 protein. In the table there are hundreds of thousands of distinct CDR3 sequences, 55% to 70% of which are singletons. The material sequenced was blood. The receptors stem from a girl aged 2-10 years with multiple sclerosis. Both conserved end residues are part of each CDR3. D genes are given only for firm matches. Clone size is not always given. Where it is, it says once, few, many or a class for expanded clones.

size	V	J	D	DNA	CDR3
-	TRBV7-9	TRBJ2-7	TRBD1	TGTGCCAGCAGCAAGGGACAGGAAGGGATCGGTGGAGAGCAGTACTTC	CASSKGQEGIGGEQYF
once	TRBV29-1	TRBJ1-2	-	TGCAGCGTTACCCTATTAGTGGGGAACTATGGCTACACCTTC	CSVTLLVGNYGYTF
-	TRBV7-2	TRBJ2-1	-	TGTGCCAGCAGCTTAGCGGAAATTACCTACAATGAGCAGTTCTTC	CASSLAEITYNEQFF
-	TRBV12-3/TRBV12-4	TRBJ1-1	-	TGTGCCAGCAGTTTTGACGGAAAGATGAACACTGAAGCTTTCTTT	CASSFDGKMNTEAFF
few	TRBV6-4	TRBJ2-5	-	TGTGCCAGCAGAGGGGTCGAAGAGACCCAGTACTTC	CASRGVEETQYF
-	TRBV12-3/TRBV12-4	TRBJ2-2	-	TGTGCCAGCACCCTTTCAGGGGCCGGGGAGCTGTTTTTT	CASTLSGAGELFF
-	TRBV7-9	TRBJ2-1	-	TGTGCCAGCAGCTTCGAGGGTCGGGCAAACAATGAGCAGTTCTTC	CASSFEGRANNEQFF
-	TRBV10-3	TRBJ2-7	TRBD2	TGTGCCATCAGTGAGTCGACTCGAGGCGGGAGTATCTCCTACGAGCAGTACTTC	CAISESTRGGSISYEQYF
-	TRBV5-1	TRBJ1-1	-	TGCGCCAACAGCTTAACACCCACAGGCGCGGTGAGCACTGAAGCTTTCTTT	CANSLTPTGAVSTEAFF
-	TRBV5-1	TRBJ2-7	-	TGCGCCAGCAGCTTATCGGGGAAAACAGATTCCTACGAGCAGTACTTC	CASSLSGKTDSYEQYF
-	TRBV7-8	TRBJ1-1	-	TGTGCCAGCCTCGGACAGAATGAAGCTTTCTTT	CASLGQNEAFF
few	TRBV20-1	TRBJ2-3	-	TGCAGTGCTAGAGATACGGGTTACACAGATACGCAGTATTTT	CSARDTGYTDTQYF
-	TRBV29-1	TRBJ2-1	-	TGCAGCGTTGAAGATCTGAGGCAGGGTCTAGGGAATGAGCAGTTCTTC	CSVEDLRQGLGNEQFF
-	TRBV18	TRBJ1-2	TRBD1	TGTGCCAGCTCGCCCATGGACAGGGGGGATGGCTACACCTTC	CASSPMDRGDGYTF
-	TRBV5-1	TRBJ1-1	TRBD1	TGCGCCAGCAGCTTGAACCCAGGGGGCTTGAACACTGAAGCTTTCTTT	CASSLNPGGLNTEAFF
-	TRBV5-1	TRBJ1-2	-	TGCGCCAGCCGCACGTTTCACTCGGACAGTAACTATGGCTACACCTTC	CASRTFHSDSNYGYTF
many	TRBV7-8	TRBJ2-5	-	TGTGCCAGCAGCTTGCCCTCCCCGCTTGGAGGCCAAGAGACCCAGTACTTC	CASSLPSPLGGQETQYF
few	TRBV30	TRBJ2-1	-	TGTGCCTGGTCTCAAGGGACTTCGTACAATGAGCAGTTCTTC	CAWSQGTSYNEQFF
-	TRBV6-5	TRBJ2-7	-	TGTGCCAGCAGTTACTCCGGGGAGCAGTACTTC	CASSYSGEQYF
-	TRBV7-2	TRBJ1-6	-	TGTGCCAGCAGCTTAACCGGGCCCCCCCATTCACCCCTCCACTTT	CASSLTGPPHSPLHF
-	TRBV10-3	TRBJ2-5	TRBD2	TGTGCCATCAGTGATCGGGGCGGGGGGACATTTCAAGAGACCCAGTACTTC	CAISDRGGGTFQETQYF